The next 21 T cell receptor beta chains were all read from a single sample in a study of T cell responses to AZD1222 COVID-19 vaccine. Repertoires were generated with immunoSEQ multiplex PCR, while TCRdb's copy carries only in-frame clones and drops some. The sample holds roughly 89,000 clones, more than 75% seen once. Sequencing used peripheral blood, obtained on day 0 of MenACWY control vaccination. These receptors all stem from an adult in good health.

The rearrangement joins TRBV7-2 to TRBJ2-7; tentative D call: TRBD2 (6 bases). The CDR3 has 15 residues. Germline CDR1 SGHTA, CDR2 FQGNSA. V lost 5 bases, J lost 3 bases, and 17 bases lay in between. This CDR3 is CASSPGRDGYYEQYF. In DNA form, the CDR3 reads TGTGCCAGCAGCCCAGGGCGGGACGGTTACTACGAGCAGTACTTC.

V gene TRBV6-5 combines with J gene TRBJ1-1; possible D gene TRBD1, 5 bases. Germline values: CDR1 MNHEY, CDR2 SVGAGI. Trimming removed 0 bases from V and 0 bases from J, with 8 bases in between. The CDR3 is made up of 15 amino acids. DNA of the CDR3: TGTGCCAGCAGTTACTCAGGGGCCATGAACACTGAAGCTTTCTTT. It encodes CASSYSGAMNTEAFF.

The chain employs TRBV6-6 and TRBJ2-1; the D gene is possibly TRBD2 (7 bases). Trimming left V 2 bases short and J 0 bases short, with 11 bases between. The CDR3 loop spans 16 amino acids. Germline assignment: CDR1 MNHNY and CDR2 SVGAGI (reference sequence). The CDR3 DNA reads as TGTGCCAGCAGTTACGGAGGGGGGGGCTCCTACAATGAGCAGTTCTTC. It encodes CASSYGGGGSYNEQFF.

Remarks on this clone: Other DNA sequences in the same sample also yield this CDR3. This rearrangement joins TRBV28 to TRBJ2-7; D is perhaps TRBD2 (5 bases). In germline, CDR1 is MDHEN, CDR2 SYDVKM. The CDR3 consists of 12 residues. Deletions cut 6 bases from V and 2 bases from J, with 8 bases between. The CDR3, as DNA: TGTGCCAGCAGCCTACTAGCCTACGAGCAGTACTTC. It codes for CASSLLAYEQYF. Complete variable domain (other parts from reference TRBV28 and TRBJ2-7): DVKVTQSSRYLVKRTGEKVFLECVQDMDHENMFWYRQDPGLGLRLIYFSYDVKMKEKGDIPEGYSVSREKKERFSLILESASTNQTSMYLCASSLLAYEQYFGPGTRLTVT.

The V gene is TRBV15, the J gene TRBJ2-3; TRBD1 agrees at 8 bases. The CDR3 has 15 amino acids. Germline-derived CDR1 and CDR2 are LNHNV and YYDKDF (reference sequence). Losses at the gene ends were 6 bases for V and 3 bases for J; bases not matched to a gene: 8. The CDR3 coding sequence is TGTGCCACCAGAACAGGACAGGGATATACAGATACGCAGTATTTT. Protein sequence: CATRTGQGYTDTQYF.

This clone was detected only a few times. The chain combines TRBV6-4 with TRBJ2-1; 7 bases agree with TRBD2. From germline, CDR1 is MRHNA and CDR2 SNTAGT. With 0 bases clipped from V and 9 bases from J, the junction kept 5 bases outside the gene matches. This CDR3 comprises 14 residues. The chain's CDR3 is CASSDSGTTGEQFF. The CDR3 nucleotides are TGTGCCAGCAGTGACTCAGGGACTACTGGTGAGCAGTTCTTC.

CDR3 region: CASSATGYATEAFF. The CDR3 DNA reads TGTGCCAGTAGCGCCACAGGGTACGCGACTGAAGCTTTCTTT. The chain links TRBV19 to TRBJ1-1; D might be TRBD1 (6 bases). This CDR3 contains 14 residues. V lost 6 bases and J lost 5, with 16 bases in between. Germline V gene sequence: CDR1 LNHDA, CDR2 SQIVND (reference sequence).

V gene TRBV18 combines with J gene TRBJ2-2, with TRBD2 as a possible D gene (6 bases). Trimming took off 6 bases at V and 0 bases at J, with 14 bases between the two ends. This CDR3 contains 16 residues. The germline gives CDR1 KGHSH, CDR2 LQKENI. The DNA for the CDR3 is TGTGCCAGCTCGCGCCTGGAGGGGTCGAACACCGGGGAGCTGTTTTTT. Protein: CASSRLEGSNTGELFF.

The CDR3 loop is CASSSGARGLYEQYF. As DNA, the CDR3 is TGTGCCAGCAGTTCAGGGGCGAGAGGGCTATACGAGCAGTACTTC. The gene calls are TRBV6-5 and TRBJ2-7; D might be TRBD1 (6 bases). The CDR3 consists of 15 residues. CDR1 is MNHEY, CDR2 SVGAGI, per germline. V gave up 4 bases and J gave up 4 bases, with 17 bases separating them.

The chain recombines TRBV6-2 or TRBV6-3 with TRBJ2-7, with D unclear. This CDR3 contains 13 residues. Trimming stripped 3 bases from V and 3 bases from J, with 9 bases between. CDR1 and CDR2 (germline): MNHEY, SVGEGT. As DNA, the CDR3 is TGTGCCAGCAGTTATGTATTAGACTACGAGCAGTACTTC. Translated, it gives CASSYVLDYEQYF.

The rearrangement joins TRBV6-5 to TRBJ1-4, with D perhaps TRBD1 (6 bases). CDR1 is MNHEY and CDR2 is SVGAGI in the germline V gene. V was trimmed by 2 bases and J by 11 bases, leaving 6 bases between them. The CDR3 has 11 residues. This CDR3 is CASSYGGKLFF. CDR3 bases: TGTGCCAGCAGTTACGGGGGCAAACTGTTTTTT.

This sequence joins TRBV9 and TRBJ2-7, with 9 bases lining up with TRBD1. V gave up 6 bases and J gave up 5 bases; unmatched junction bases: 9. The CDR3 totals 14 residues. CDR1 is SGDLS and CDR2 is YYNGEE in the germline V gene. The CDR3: CASTRDRDFHEQYF. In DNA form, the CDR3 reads TGTGCCAGCACCCGGGACAGGGACTTTCACGAGCAGTACTTC.

The chain's CDR3 is CASRVAGAEAFF. The CDR3 DNA reads as TGTGCCAGCAGAGTAGCAGGGGCTGAAGCTTTCTTT. V usage is TRBV28 and J usage is TRBJ1-1; tentative D call: TRBD1 (6 bases). V was cut by 6 bases and J by 6 bases, with 11 bases left in between. Germline assignment: CDR1 MDHEN and CDR2 SYDVKM. CDR3 size: 12 residues.

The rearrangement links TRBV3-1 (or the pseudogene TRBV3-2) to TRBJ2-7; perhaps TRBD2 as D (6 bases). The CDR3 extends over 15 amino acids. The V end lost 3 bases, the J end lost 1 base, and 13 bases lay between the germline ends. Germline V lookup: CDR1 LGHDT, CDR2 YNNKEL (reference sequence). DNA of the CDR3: TGTGCCAGCAGCCATGCTGGCGGGATTTCCTACGAGCAGTACTTC. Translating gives CASSHAGGISYEQYF.

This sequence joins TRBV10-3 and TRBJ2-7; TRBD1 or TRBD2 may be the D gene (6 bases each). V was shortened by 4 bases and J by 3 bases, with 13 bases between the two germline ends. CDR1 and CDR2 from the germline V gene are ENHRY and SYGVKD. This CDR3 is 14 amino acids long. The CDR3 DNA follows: TGTGCCATCAGTGGGGGGGCTGCCGACTACGAGCAGTACTTC. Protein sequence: CAISGGAADYEQYF.

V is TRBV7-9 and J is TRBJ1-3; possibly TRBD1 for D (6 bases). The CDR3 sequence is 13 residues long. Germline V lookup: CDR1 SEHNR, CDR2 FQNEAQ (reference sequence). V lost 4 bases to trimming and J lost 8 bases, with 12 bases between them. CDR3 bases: TGTGCCAGCAGCTCCCACAGGGAGGACACCATATATTTT. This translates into CASSSHREDTIYF.

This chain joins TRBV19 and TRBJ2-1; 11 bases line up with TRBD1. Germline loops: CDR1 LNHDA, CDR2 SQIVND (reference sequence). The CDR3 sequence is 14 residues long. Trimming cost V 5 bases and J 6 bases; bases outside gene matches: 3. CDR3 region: CASSGTGGSNEQFF. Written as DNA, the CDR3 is TGTGCCAGTAGTGGGACAGGGGGTAGCAATGAGCAGTTCTTC.

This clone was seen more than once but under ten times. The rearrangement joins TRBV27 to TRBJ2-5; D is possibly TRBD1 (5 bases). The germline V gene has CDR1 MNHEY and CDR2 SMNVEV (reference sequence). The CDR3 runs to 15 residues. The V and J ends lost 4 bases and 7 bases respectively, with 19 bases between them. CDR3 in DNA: TGTGCCAGCAGTTCCCCCTGGGGCGGCCCTAGGACCCAGTACTTC. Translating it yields CASSSPWGGPRTQYF.

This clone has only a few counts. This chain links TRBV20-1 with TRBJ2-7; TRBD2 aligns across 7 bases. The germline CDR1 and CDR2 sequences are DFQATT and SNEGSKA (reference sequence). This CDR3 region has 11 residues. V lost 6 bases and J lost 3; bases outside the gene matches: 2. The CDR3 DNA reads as TGCAGTGCCGGGACTAACTACGAGCAGTACTTC. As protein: CSAGTNYEQYF.

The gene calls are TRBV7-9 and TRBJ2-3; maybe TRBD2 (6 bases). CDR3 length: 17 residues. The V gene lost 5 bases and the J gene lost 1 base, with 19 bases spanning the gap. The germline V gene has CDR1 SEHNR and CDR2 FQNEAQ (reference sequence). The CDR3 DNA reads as TGTGCCAGCAGCCCGGACTATTGGCAGGGACGCACAGATACGCAGTATTTT. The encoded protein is CASSPDYWQGRTDTQYF.

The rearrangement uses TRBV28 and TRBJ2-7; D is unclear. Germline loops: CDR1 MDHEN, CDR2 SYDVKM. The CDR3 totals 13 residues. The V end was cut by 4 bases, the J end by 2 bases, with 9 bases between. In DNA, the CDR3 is TGTGCCAGCAGTTCCTCACCGACCTACGAGCAGTACTTC. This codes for CASSSSPTYEQYF.